The clone carrying this TCR beta chain was counted a few times. Its antigen is undetermined. This specimen belongs to a study of T cell responses to AZD1222 COVID-19 vaccine. Study information: Researchers grouped second doses given at about 4 or about 12 weeks into one pool.

General observations from the study: Most donors were white British and more were female, and clonal diversity was possibly underestimated. Repertoire sampling occurred only after the peak T cell response. The CD4 TCRs associated with vaccination extended across spike and predominated at 160-218 and 743-854.

Using immunoSEQ multiplex PCR, the repertoire was profiled, and TCRdb retains in-frame clones only, with some absent. The sample includes fewer than 120,000 clones, about nine tenths seen only once; the top ten take under 10%. The V end lost 0 bases, the J end lost 8 bases, and 2 bases lay between the germline ends. The germline V gene has CDR1 SGHAT and CDR2 FQNNGV. The CDR3 totals 12 residues. The chain has TRBV11-2 and TRBJ1-6; D gene unclear. The receptor was derived from an adult in good health. The material was peripheral blood, obtained on day 0 of AZD1222 vaccination. CDR3 DNA sequence: TGTGCCAGCAGCTTAGACTATTCACCCCTCCACTTT. This codes for CASSLDYSPLHF.